The T cell receptor (beta chain) under discussion was sequenced for a study of cytomegalovirus exposure and HLA in healthy donors. Points from the study as a whole: A later analysis linked 16,951 TCR beta sequences to HLA alleles at 0.05 false discovery rate.

The PCR made use of 60 Vbeta and 13 Jbeta primers. The assay was immunoSEQ multiplex PCR, and TCRdb's table has in-frame clones only and misses some. The sample yields around 180,000 clones, roughly 71% seen once. The CDR3 totals 12 residues. Trimming took off 4 bases at V and 6 bases at J, with 12 bases between the two ends. The V gene's germline CDR1 is SQVTM and CDR2 ANQGSEA. Concerning this clone: What it binds is unknown.

The TCR sequence derives from a girl between 5 and 17 years old in good health and CMV-seronegative. This chain uses TRBV29-1 with TRBJ1-2; D ambiguous. Specimen: PBMCs. In nucleotides, the CDR3 is TGCAGCGTTGCGGAAGGGAGCCATGGCTACACCTTC. Translating it yields CSVAEGSHGYTF.